These 17 T cell receptor beta chains were sequenced from one sample in a study of shared T cell receptors in the human thymus (dated by TCRdb to the early 2020s). The receptor library was made with the immunoSEQ multiplex PCR assay. What TCRdb holds here is the immuneACCESS table cut down to in-frame rearrangements. Part of the clones is not present; checked against another copy, under half of the missing clones reflect an unresolved V gene, and the others are unexplained. Recorded for this sample are 700,000 or so clones; 70% to 90% of them occurred a single time. The ten largest clones represent roughly 0.01% of the sample. These same data were also listed under a study on human thymus T cells.

Sequencing used thymocytes. All receptors derive from a girl in the first two years of life with a congenital heart defect. Donor details come from another sample of the same person, matched by shared clones.

This clone was observed once. This rearrangement joins TRBV7-6 to TRBJ2-2, with TRBD2 identical over 12 bases. CDR1 is SGHVS and CDR2 is FNYEAQ in the germline V gene. V was pared by 5 bases and J by 6 bases, with 7 bases of the junction left unmatched. This CDR3 region has 16 residues. CDR3 amino acids: CASSPRLAGASGELFF. CDR3 DNA: TGTGCCAGCAGCCCACGACTAGCGGGGGCCTCCGGGGAGCTGTTTTTT.

The genes are TRBV5-1 and TRBJ2-5, with 12 bases identical to TRBD2. Germline V gene data show CDR1 as SGHRS and CDR2 as YFSETQ. V was pared by 4 bases and J by 5 bases, with 6 bases of the junction left unmatched. The CDR3 is 15 amino acids. CDR3 in amino acids: CASSGGLAGNETQYF. The DNA for the CDR3 is TGCGCCAGCAGCGGGGGACTAGCGGGCAACGAGACCCAGTACTTC.

The chain uses TRBV19 and TRBJ1-1; D remains ambiguous. Per germline, CDR1 LNHDA and CDR2 SQIVND (reference sequence). The CDR3 consists of 13 residues. V gave up 3 bases and J gave up 4 bases, with 9 bases separating them. The CDR3 reads CASSIHGFTEAFF. CDR3 coding DNA: TGTGCCAGTAGTATTCATGGCTTCACTGAAGCTTTCTTT. The entire variable domain, with the rest obtained from reference TRBV19 and TRBJ1-1, is as follows: DGGITQSPKYLFRKEGQNVTLSCEQNLNHDAMYWYRQDPGQGLRLIYYSQIVNDFQKGDIAEGYSVSREKKESFPLTVTSAQKNPTAFYLCASSIHGFTEAFFGQGTRLTVV.

The rearrangement uses TRBV10-3 and TRBJ1-5, with D perhaps TRBD1 (5 bases). The ends were cut back, 6 bases at V and 7 bases at J, with 10 bases in the middle. CDR1 and CDR2 (germline): ENHRY, SYGVKD. The CDR3 consists of 12 residues. CDR3 protein: CAISQTEQPQHF. CDR3 bases: TGTGCCATCAGCCAGACAGAACAGCCCCAGCATTTT.

The chain is built from TRBV29-1 and TRBJ2-3; D is ambiguous. Between the trimmed V and J ends, which lost 6 bases and 3 bases, there was a span of 7 bases. From germline, CDR1 is SQVTM and CDR2 ANQGSEA. The CDR3 totals 11 residues. DNA of the CDR3: TGCAGCGTAAAGCTTACAGATACGCAGTATTTT. Its translation is CSVKLTDTQYF.

The chain uses TRBV7-2 and TRBJ2-7; 7 nucleotides align to TRBD2. Germline V gene sequence: CDR1 SGHTA, CDR2 FQGNSA. The trim removed 2 bases at V and 4 bases at J, leaving 8 bases unmatched. The CDR3 has 15 amino acids. For the CDR3, the DNA is TGTGCCAGCAGCTTAAGTGGTGGTAGCGGGTACGAGCAGTACTTC. As protein: CASSLSGGSGYEQYF.

The chain is built from TRBV7-2 and TRBJ2-3; no definite D call. The V gene's germline CDR1 is SGHTA and CDR2 FQGNSA. V lost 5 bases and J lost 2, with 5 bases in between. This CDR3 is built from 12 residues. DNA of the CDR3: TGTGCCAGCAGCCAATCCACAGATACGCAGTATTTT. Its protein is CASSQSTDTQYF.

The chain is built from TRBV28 and TRBJ2-3; D may be TRBD1 (5 bases). The CDR3 spans 15 residues. Germline V gives CDR1 MDHEN, CDR2 SYDVKM. V lost 3 bases, J lost 2 bases, and 12 bases lay in between. The CDR3, as DNA: TGTGCCAGCAGTTTGCCAGGGTTATACACAGATACGCAGTATTTT. Translated, it gives CASSLPGLYTDTQYF.

The chain couples TRBV5-1 to TRBJ1-6, with D perhaps TRBD1 (5 bases). The CDR3 runs to 18 residues. The ends were cut back, 0 bases at V and 0 bases at J, with 13 bases in the middle. Germline-derived CDR1 and CDR2 are SGHRS and YFSETQ. The CDR3 spells CASSLVTASSSYNSPLHF. The CDR3 bases are TGCGCCAGCAGCTTGGTGACAGCTTCAAGCTCCTATAATTCACCCCTCCACTTT.

The chain links TRBV4-3 to TRBJ2-7, with 7 bases lining up with TRBD1. Germline V CDR1 and CDR2: LGHNA, YSLEER. V lost 4 bases and J lost 1; bases outside the gene matches: 10. The CDR3 spans 16 residues. The CDR3 sequence: CASSRDPGGSSYEQYF. DNA of the CDR3: TGCGCCAGCAGCCGAGACCCAGGGGGTAGTTCCTACGAGCAGTACTTC.

The chain uses TRBV5-1 and TRBJ1-1, with 8 nucleotides matching TRBD1. CDR1 is SGHRS and CDR2 is YFSETQ in the germline V gene. With V trimmed by 0 bases and J by 5 bases, 9 bases remained unmatched. This CDR3 spans 16 amino acids. The DNA of the CDR3 is TGCGCCAGCAGCTTGGACAGGGGGGCATCGAGGACTGAAGCTTTCTTT. This gives the protein CASSLDRGASRTEAFF.

This CDR3 reads CASSQELGRRDEKLFF. In DNA, the CDR3 is TGCGCCAGCAGCCAAGAATTGGGGCGGAGGGATGAAAAACTGTTTTTT. The rearrangement links TRBV4-1 to TRBJ1-4, with a possible D match to TRBD1 (5 bases). The CDR3 has 16 residues. Trimming removed 0 bases at V and 6 bases at J, with 14 bases between. Germline values: CDR1 MGHRA, CDR2 YSYEKL.

The chain combines TRBV6-1 with TRBJ2-3; a weak D match, TRBD2 (6 bases). Trimming cost V 1 base and J 1 base, with 9 bases left between them. The length of the CDR3 is 15 residues. CDR1 and CDR2 (germline): MNHNS, SASEGT. The CDR3 sequence: CASSEGGARTDTQYF. The DNA of the CDR3 is TGTGCCAGCAGTGAAGGCGGGGCCCGCACAGATACGCAGTATTTT.

The chain combines TRBV4-1 with TRBJ2-5; D unresolved. Germline V CDR1 and CDR2: MGHRA, YSYEKL. The CDR3 is 15 residues long. Trimming took 0 bases from V and 2 from J, leaving 10 bases between them. The CDR3 bases are TGCGCCAGCAGCCAAGATAACGGAGTACAAGAGACCCAGTACTTC. Translating it yields CASSQDNGVQETQYF.

A few counts support this clone. V and J are TRBV5-1 and TRBJ2-1; 8 bases map to TRBD2. Germline CDR1 is SGHRS and CDR2 is YFSETQ. V gave up 3 bases and J gave up 5 bases; unmatched junction bases: 7. The CDR3 is made up of 15 amino acids. CDR3 nucleotides: TGCGCCAGCAGCTCAAATACGGGACTAGACAATGAGCAGTTCTTC. It is translated as CASSSNTGLDNEQFF.

J is TRBJ1-2 and V is TRBV11-2, with a weak D call TRBD1 (5 bases). Trimming pared 1 base from V and 6 bases from J, leaving 9 bases between. The CDR3 has 13 amino acids. CDR1 and CDR2 from the germline V gene are SGHAT and FQNNGV. CDR3 coding DNA: TGTGCCAGCAGCTTAGGGAGGGGACATGGCTACACCTTC. Encoded protein: CASSLGRGHGYTF.

The rearrangement links TRBV28 to TRBJ1-3; a possible D gene is TRBD1 (5 bases). The CDR3 is 16 amino acids. V was shortened by 5 bases and J by 7 bases, with 21 bases between the two germline ends. Germline V gene lookup returns CDR1 MDHEN and CDR2 SYDVKM. CDR3 DNA: TGTGCCAGCAGTCGCCGGACAATCTTTCTTAAGAACACCATATATTTT. Translation: CASSRRTIFLKNTIYF.